The 2 T cell receptor beta chains below all came from one sample that was sequenced in a study of T cell repertoires in cytomegalovirus infection. TCRdb called the reads again in MiXCR, with one record for every CDR3 protein. Of roughly 730,000 distinct CDR3 sequences listed, roughly 30% are singletons. What these receptors recognize is not known. The sequenced sample was cultured PBMCs, obtained from culture after CMV antigen stimulation. The receptor source for this set is a human donor in good health (CMV status not recorded). Some clones in this sample may be carry-over from other donors' samples.

This sequence joins TRBV5-1 and TRBJ1-1; D gene unclear. The V and J ends lost 4 bases and 1 base respectively, with 8 bases between them. This CDR3 region has 13 residues. From germline, CDR1 is SGHRS and CDR2 YFSETQ. CDR3: CASSIDKNTEAFF. As DNA, the CDR3 is TGCGCCAGCAGCATCGACAAGAACACTGAAGCTTTCTTT.

The J gene is TRBJ2-7, the V gene TRBV6-7, with unresolved D. TRBV6-7 is filed as an ORF, its function uncertain. The CDR3 extends over 11 amino acids. With 2 bases removed from V and 2 bases from J, the gap between germline ends came to 1 base. The CDR3 loop reads CASSYPYEQYF. The CDR3, as DNA: TGTGCCAGCAGTTACCCCTACGAGCAGTACTTC.